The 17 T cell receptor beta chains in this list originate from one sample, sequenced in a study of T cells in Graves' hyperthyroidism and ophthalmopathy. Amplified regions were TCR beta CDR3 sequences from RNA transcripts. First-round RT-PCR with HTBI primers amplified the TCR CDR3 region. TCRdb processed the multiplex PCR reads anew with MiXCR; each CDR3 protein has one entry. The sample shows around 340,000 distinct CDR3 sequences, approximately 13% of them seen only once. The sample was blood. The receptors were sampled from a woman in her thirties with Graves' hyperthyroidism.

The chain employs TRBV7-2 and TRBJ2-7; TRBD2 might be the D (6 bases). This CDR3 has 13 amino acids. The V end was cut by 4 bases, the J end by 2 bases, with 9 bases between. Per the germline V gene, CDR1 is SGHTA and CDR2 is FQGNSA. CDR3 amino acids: CASSWGEAYEQYF. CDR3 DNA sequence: TGTGCCAGCAGCTGGGGGGAGGCCTACGAGCAGTACTTC.

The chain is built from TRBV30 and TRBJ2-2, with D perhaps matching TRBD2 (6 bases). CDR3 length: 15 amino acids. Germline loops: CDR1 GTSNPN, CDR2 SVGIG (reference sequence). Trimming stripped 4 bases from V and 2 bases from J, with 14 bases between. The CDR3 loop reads CAWISPSVNTGELFF. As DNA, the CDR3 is TGTGCCTGGATTAGTCCTAGCGTAAACACCGGGGAGCTGTTTTTT.

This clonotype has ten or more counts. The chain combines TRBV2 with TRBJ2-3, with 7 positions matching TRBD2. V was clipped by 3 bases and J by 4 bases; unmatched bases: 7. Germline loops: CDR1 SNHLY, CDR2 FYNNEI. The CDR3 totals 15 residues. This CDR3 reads CASSDRGGSADTQYF. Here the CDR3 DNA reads TGTGCCAGCAGTGATAGGGGCGGGAGCGCAGATACGCAGTATTTT.

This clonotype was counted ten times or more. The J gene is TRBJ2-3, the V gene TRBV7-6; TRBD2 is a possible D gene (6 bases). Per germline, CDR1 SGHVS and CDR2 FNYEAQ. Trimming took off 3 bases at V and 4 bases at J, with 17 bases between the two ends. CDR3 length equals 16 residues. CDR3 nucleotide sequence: TGTGCCAGCAGCTTGACGGGCGGGACGCTCGCAGATACGCAGTATTTT. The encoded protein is CASSLTGGTLADTQYF.

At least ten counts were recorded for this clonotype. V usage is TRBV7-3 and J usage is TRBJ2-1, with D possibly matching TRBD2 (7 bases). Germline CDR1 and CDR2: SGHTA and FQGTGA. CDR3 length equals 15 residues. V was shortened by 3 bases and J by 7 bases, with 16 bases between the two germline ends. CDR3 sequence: CASSFRGGEGNEQFF. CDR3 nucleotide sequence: TGTGCCAGCAGCTTTAGGGGGGGGGAGGGGAATGAGCAGTTCTTC.

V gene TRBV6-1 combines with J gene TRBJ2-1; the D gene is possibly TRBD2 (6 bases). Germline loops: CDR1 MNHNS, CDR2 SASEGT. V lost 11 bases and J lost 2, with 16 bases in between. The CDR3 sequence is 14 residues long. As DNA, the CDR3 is TGTGCCGCGGACGGGACTCCAACCTACAATGAGCAGTTCTTC. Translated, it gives CAADGTPTYNEQFF.

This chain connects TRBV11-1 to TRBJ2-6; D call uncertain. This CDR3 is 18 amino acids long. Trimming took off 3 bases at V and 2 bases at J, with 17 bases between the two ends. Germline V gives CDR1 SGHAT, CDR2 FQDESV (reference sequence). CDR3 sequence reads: CASSFRTSALPGANVLTF. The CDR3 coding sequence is TGTGCCAGCAGCTTCCGAACGTCCGCCTTACCTGGGGCCAACGTCCTGACTTTC.

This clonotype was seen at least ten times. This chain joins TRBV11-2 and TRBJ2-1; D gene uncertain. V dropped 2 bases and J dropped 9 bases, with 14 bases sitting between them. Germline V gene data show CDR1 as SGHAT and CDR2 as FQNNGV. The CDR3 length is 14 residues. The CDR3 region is CASSLRAAVGEQFF. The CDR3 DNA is TGTGCCAGCAGCTTAAGGGCCGCGGTTGGTGAGCAGTTCTTC.

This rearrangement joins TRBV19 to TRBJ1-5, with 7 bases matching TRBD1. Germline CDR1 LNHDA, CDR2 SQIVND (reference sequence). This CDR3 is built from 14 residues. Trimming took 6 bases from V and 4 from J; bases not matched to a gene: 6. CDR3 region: CASRRGQFNQPQHF. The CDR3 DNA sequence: TGTGCCAGTAGACGGGGACAGTTTAATCAGCCCCAGCATTTT.

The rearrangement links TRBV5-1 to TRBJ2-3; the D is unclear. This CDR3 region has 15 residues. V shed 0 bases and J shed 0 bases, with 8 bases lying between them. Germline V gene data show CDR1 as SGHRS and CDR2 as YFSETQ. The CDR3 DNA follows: TGCGCCAGCAGCTTGGTGCTATCTAGCACAGATACGCAGTATTTT. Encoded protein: CASSLVLSSTDTQYF.

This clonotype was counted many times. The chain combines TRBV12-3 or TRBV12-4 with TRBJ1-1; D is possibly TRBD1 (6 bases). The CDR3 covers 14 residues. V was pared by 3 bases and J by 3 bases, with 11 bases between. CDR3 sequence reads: CASSFRQADTEAFF. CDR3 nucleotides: TGTGCCAGCAGTTTTAGACAGGCCGACACTGAAGCTTTCTTT.

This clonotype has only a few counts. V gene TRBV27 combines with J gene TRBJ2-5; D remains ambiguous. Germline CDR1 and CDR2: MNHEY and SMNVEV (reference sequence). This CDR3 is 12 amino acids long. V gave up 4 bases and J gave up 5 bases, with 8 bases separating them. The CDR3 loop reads CASSSHMETQYF. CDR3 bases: TGTGCCAGCAGTTCTCACATGGAGACCCAGTACTTC.

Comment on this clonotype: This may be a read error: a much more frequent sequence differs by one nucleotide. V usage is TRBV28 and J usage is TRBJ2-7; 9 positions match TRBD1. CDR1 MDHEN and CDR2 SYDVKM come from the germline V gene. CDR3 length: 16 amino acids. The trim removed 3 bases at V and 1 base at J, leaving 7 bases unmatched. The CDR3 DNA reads TGTGCCAGCAGTTTTTGGGGGACAGGGAGGTCCTACGAGCAGTACTTC. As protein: CASSFWGTGRSYEQYF.

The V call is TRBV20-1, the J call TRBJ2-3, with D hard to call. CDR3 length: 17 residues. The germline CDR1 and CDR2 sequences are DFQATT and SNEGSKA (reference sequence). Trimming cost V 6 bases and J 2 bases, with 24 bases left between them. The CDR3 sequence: CSANSPLSPAYTDTQYF. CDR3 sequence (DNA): TGCAGTGCCAATTCCCCTCTTTCCCCGGCATACACAGATACGCAGTATTTT.

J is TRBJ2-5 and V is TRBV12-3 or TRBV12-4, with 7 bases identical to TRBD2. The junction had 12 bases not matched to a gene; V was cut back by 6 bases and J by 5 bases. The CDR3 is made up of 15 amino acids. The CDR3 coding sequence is TGTGCCAGCAGCGCAGGCAACGGGGGGTGGGAGACCCAGTACTTC. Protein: CASSAGNGGWETQYF.

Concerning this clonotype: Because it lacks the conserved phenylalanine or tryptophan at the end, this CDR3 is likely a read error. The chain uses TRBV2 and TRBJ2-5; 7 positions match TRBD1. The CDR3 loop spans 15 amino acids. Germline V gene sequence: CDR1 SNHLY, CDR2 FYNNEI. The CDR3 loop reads CASQNRGLRQGTQYL. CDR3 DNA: TGTGCCAGTCAGAACAGGGGTCTGAGGCAAGGGACCCAGTACCTC.

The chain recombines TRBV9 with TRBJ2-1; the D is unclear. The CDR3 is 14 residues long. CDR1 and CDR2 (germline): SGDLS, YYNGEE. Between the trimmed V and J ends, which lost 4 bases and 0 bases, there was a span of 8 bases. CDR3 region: CASSWGGSYNEQFF. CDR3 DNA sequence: TGTGCCAGCAGCTGGGGTGGCTCCTACAATGAGCAGTTCTTC.